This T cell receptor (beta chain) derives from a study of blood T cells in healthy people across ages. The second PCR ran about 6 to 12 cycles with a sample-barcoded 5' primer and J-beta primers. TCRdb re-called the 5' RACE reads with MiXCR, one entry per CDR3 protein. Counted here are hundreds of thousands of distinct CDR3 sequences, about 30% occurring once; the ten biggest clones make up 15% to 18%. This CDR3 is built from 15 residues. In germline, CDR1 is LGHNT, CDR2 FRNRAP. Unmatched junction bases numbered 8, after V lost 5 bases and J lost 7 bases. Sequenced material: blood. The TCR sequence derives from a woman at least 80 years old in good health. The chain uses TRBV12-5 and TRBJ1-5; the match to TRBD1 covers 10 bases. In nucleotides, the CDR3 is TGTGCTAGTGGTCCGGAGACAGGGGGCTTGCAGCCCCAGCATTTT. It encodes CASGPETGGLQPQHF.